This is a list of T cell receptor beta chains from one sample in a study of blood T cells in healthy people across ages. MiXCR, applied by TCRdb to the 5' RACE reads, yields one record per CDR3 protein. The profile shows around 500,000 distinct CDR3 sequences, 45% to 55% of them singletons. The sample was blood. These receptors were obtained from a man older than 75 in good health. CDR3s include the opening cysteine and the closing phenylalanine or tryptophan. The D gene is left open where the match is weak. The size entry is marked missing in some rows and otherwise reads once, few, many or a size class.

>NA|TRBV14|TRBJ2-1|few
TGTGCCAGCAGCCAAGCGGGGGTTGGCTCCTACAATGAGCAGTTCTTC
CASSQAGVGSYNEQFF
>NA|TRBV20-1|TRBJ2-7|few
TGCAGTGCTAGTGATCGGTCTGGGGGCTACGAGCAGTACTTC
CSASDRSGGYEQYF
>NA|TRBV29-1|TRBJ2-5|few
TGCAGCGTTGAGGGACACTATAGGGAGACCCAGTACTTC
CSVEGHYRETQYF
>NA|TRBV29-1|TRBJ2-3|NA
TGCAGCGTGATGGGGCCGACGAGCACAGGTACGCAGTATTTT
CSVMGPTSTGTQYF
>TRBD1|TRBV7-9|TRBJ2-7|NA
TGTGCCAGCAGCGTAGCCGGGACAGGGTTCGAGCAGTACTTC
CASSVAGTGFEQYF
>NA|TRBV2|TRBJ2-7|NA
TGTGCCAGCAGTGAGGGGGACACCTACGAGCAGTACTTC
CASSEGDTYEQYF
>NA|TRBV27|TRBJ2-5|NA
TGTGCCAGCAGTCCCTTCAGGGTCTCCGGGGAGACCCAGTACTTC
CASSPFRVSGETQYF
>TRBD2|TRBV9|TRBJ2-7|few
TGTGCCAGCAGCGCCCTAGCGGGGGGTTACAATGAGCAGTACTTC
CASSALAGGYNEQYF
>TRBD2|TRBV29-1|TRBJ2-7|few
TGCAGCGTTGTCAAATTGCGGGAGAATCGCTACGAGCAGTACTTC
CSVVKLRENRYEQYF
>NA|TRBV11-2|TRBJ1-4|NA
TGTGCCAGCAGCTTAGTATCTGAAAAACTGTTTTTT
CASSLVSEKLFF
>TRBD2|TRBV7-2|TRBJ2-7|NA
TGTGCCAGCAGACTGACTAGCGGGGGGGCCCCAGCCTACGAGCAGTACTTC
CASRLTSGGAPAYEQYF
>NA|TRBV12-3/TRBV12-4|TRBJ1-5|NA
TGTGCCAGCAGTTTTCAAGGGTCCCATAGCAATCAGCCCCAGCATTTT
CASSFQGSHSNQPQHF
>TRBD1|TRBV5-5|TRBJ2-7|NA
TGTGCCAGCAGCTTGGGGACAGGAGGCCACGAGCAGTACTTC
CASSLGTGGHEQYF
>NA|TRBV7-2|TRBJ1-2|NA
TGTGCCAGCAGCACCCCTTCTGGGGGCGAGAGAAAGGGCGGCTACACCTTC
CASSTPSGGERKGGYTF
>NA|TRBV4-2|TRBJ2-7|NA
TGTGCCAGCATAAGGCTCTACGAGCAGTACTTC
CASIRLYEQYF
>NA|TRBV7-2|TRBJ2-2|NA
TGTGCCAGCAGCTTGGACGGCGGTATTATCACCGGGGAGCTGTTTTTT
CASSLDGGIITGELFF
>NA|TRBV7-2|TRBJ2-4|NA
TGTGCCAGCAGCTTAGGGGTCACCTCAAACATTCAGTACTTC
CASSLGVTSNIQYF
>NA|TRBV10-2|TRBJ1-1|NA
TGCGCCAGCAGGCTAATCCGACGGGACACTGAAGCTTTCTTT
CASRLIRRDTEAFF
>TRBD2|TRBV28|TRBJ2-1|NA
TGTGCCAGCACCGGGACTAGCGGATACAATGAGCAGTTCTTC
CASTGTSGYNEQFF
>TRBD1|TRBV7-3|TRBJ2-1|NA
TGTGCCAGCAGCTCCTTAGGACAGGGCTATGAGCAGTTCTTC
CASSSLGQGYEQFF
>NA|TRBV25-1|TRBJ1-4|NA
TGTGCCAGCTCCGCAGGGTATAATGAAAAACTGTTTTTT
CASSAGYNEKLFF
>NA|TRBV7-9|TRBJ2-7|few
TGTGCCAGCACCTCAGGTTGGGCGGAGTCATCCTACGAGCAGTACTTC
CASTSGWAESSYEQYF
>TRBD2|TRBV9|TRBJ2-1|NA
TGTGCCAGCAGCGTGGGGCTAGCGGTCTCCTACAATGAGCAGTTCTTC
CASSVGLAVSYNEQFF
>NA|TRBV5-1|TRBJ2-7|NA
TGCGCCAGCAGCTCGGAGCCCTACGAGCAGTACTTC
CASSSEPYEQYF
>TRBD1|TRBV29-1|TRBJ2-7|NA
TGCAGCGCCGGGGACAGGAGATCCTACGAGCAGTACTTC
CSAGDRRSYEQYF
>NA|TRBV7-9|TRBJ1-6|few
TGTGCCAGCAGCCCATCGGGATCACCCCTCCACTTT
CASSPSGSPLHF
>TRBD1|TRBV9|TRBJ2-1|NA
TGTGCCAGCAGCAGGGGACAGGGCACTGAGCAGTTCTTC
CASSRGQGTEQFF
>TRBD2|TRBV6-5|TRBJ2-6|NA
TGTGCCAGCAGTTACTCGAGACTAGCGGGAGGATTCCGTCCCCCAGGGGCCAACGTCCTGACTTTC
CASSYSRLAGGFRPPGANVLTF
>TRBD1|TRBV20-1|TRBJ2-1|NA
TGCAGTGCTCGCGACAGGGCCGCCTACAATGAGCAGTTCTTC
CSARDRAAYNEQFF
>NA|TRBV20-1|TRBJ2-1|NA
TGCAGTGCTCCCGGAGGGTCCTCCTCCTACAATGAGCAGTTCTTC
CSAPGGSSSYNEQFF
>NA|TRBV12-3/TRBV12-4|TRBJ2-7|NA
TGTGCCAGCAGTTTAGGGGGGGCGCCGCGCGAGCAGTACTTC
CASSLGGAPREQYF